The next 17 T cell receptor beta chains were all read from a single sample in a study of blood T cells in healthy people across ages. A sample-barcoded 5' primer and a J-beta primer mix were used in a second PCR of roughly 7 to 11 cycles. One entry per CDR3 protein, called by TCRdb with MiXCR from the 5' RACE reads. The sample lists about 970,000 distinct CDR3 sequences; roughly half were seen once. Material: blood. These receptors all stem from a woman aged 60-75 years in good health.

The chain links TRBV7-2 to TRBJ1-6, with D maybe TRBD1 (5 bases). V gave up 8 bases and J gave up 9 bases, with 20 bases separating them. The CDR3 length is 15 residues. Germline loops: CDR1 SGHTA, CDR2 FQGNSA. CDR3 bases: TGTGCCAGCCAACTAAACGCAGGGATTAGTTCACCCCTCCACTTT. It is translated as CASQLNAGISSPLHF.

This clonotype has a handful of counts. J is TRBJ2-1 and V is TRBV29-1, with a tentative D call TRBD2 (6 bases). CDR1 is SQVTM and CDR2 is ANQGSEA in the germline V gene. Trimming stripped 6 bases from V and 2 bases from J, with 11 bases between. This CDR3 has 13 amino acids. The CDR3 sequence is CSVVLATYNEQFF. The CDR3 bases are TGCAGCGTGGTCCTAGCGACCTACAATGAGCAGTTCTTC.

The table lists this clonotype with a few counts. The chain uses TRBV28 and TRBJ2-3, with no clear D. Trimming removed 5 bases at V and 5 bases at J, with 20 bases between. This CDR3 comprises 16 residues. The germline V gene has CDR1 MDHEN and CDR2 SYDVKM. The CDR3 loop is CASSLKPQRFLDTQYF. In DNA, the CDR3 is TGTGCCAGCAGTCTGAAACCCCAGAGGTTTTTAGATACGCAGTATTTT.

The gene calls are TRBV19 and TRBJ2-7; 10 positions agree with TRBD2. Germline-derived CDR1 and CDR2 are LNHDA and SQIVND (reference sequence). J lost 2 bases, V lost 5 bases, and 6 bases had no gene match. The CDR3 spans 15 residues. For the CDR3, the DNA is TGTGCCAGTAGTTTCCTAGCGGGAGAGGCCTACGAGCAGTACTTC. The encoded protein is CASSFLAGEAYEQYF.

This rearrangement joins TRBV28 to TRBJ2-7, with D perhaps matching TRBD1 (6 bases). The germline gives CDR1 MDHEN, CDR2 SYDVKM. This CDR3 contains 12 residues. V lost 7 bases, J lost 5 bases, and 12 bases lay in between. The CDR3 spells CASIGQGNEQYF. The DNA for the CDR3 is TGTGCCAGCATAGGGCAGGGGAACGAGCAGTACTTC.

The chain combines TRBV27 with TRBJ2-3; D is unclear. The CDR3 totals 14 residues. Trimming shortened V by 5 bases and J by 3 bases, and 12 bases separated the two germline ends. Looked up from germline, CDR1 is MNHEY and CDR2 is SMNVEV (reference sequence). In DNA, the CDR3 is TGTGCCAGCAGTCCGATCCGACGGACAGATACGCAGTATTTT. This gives the protein CASSPIRRTDTQYF.

This clonotype was seen only a few times. The chain has TRBV7-9 and TRBJ2-1; a possible D gene is TRBD2 (5 bases). V lost 11 bases and J 1 base, leaving 15 bases between the germline ends. The CDR3 extends over 14 amino acids. CDR1 and CDR2 from the germline V gene are SEHNR and FQNEAQ (reference sequence). CDR3 region: CAYIRGLSYNEQFF. DNA of the CDR3: TGTGCCTACATCCGGGGTCTTTCCTACAATGAGCAGTTCTTC. The whole variable domain, filled in from reference TRBV7-9 and TRBJ2-1, reads DTGVSQNPRHKITKRGQNVTFRCDPISEHNRLYWYRQTLGQGPEFLTYFQNEAQLEKSRLLSDRFSAERPKGSFSTLEIQRTEQGDSAMYLCAYIRGLSYNEQFFGPGTRLTVL.

The rearrangement uses TRBV20-1 and TRBJ2-1; 8 nucleotides align to TRBD1. This CDR3 is 17 amino acids long. The trim removed 5 bases at V and 8 bases at J, leaving 20 bases unmatched. Germline V gives CDR1 DFQATT, CDR2 SNEGSKA (reference sequence). The chain's CDR3 is CSAPLRPRQGSRDEQFF. Here the CDR3 DNA reads TGCAGTGCTCCTCTTCGACCACGACAGGGGAGTAGGGATGAGCAGTTCTTC.

The table lists this clonotype with a few counts. The rearrangement joins TRBV6-1 to TRBJ2-3; D not resolved. This CDR3 is built from 14 residues. Germline-derived CDR1 and CDR2 are MNHNS and SASEGT. Trimming pared 1 base from V and 2 bases from J, leaving 7 bases between. The CDR3 loop is CASSEGLSTDTQYF. For the CDR3, the DNA is TGTGCCAGCAGTGAAGGCCTTTCCACAGATACGCAGTATTTT.

The chain joins TRBV29-1 to TRBJ1-1; no reliable D call. Germline CDR1 SQVTM, CDR2 ANQGSEA. CDR3 length equals 13 residues. V was trimmed by 0 bases and J by 0 bases, leaving 5 bases between them. The CDR3 spells CSVEDWLNTEAFF. CDR3 bases: TGCAGCGTTGAAGATTGGCTGAACACTGAAGCTTTCTTT.

This chain links TRBV28 with TRBJ2-1; 9 bases are a match to TRBD2. The end of the DNA fits TRBJ2-7 better, so the J call may be wrong. Germline V CDR1 and CDR2: MDHEN, SYDVKM. The CDR3 runs to 16 residues. Here the CDR3 reads CASSQPSREGRYEQYF. The CDR3 DNA reads TGTGCCAGCAGTCAACCCTCGCGGGAGGGCCGCTACGAGCAGTACTTC.

This chain connects TRBV7-2 to TRBJ2-3; maybe TRBD2 (6 bases). Trimming pared 5 bases from V and 2 bases from J, leaving 14 bases between. Germline lookup yields CDR1 SGHTA and CDR2 FQGNSA. The CDR3 covers 15 residues. CDR3 in amino acids: CASSPRAGITDTQYF. In DNA form, the CDR3 reads TGTGCCAGCAGCCCCAGGGCGGGAATCACAGATACGCAGTATTTT.

V usage is TRBV30 and J usage is TRBJ2-3, with 8 bases matching TRBD2. V trimming: 2 bases; J trimming: 1 base; junction bases outside the gene matches: 5. Per germline, CDR1 GTSNPN and CDR2 SVGIG (reference sequence). The CDR3 runs 15 residues. CDR3 DNA sequence: TGTGCCTGGAGTAAACCAGCGGGAGGCACAGATACGCAGTATTTT. As protein: CAWSKPAGGTDTQYF.

This chain links TRBV14 with TRBJ2-5, with 12 bases identical to TRBD1. Germline V gene sequence: CDR1 SGHDN, CDR2 FVKESK. Trimming at V came to 8 bases and at J to 6 bases, leaving 7 bases not matched to a gene. The CDR3 spans 14 residues. The CDR3 nucleotides read TGTGCCAGCCGGGGACAGGGGGCATCGAAGACCCAGTACTTC. It translates to CASRGQGASKTQYF.

This rearrangement joins TRBV27 to TRBJ2-1; D remains unclear. The CDR3 extends over 15 amino acids. Trimming took 7 bases from V and 2 from J, leaving 15 bases between them. Germline CDR1 is MNHEY and CDR2 is SMNVEV (reference sequence). This CDR3 reads CASTPRLLAYNEQFF. The CDR3 region has the DNA TGTGCCAGCACGCCTCGATTGCTAGCCTACAATGAGCAGTTCTTC.

The chain uses TRBV7-6 and TRBJ2-7; D perhaps matches TRBD2 (6 bases). V was clipped by 5 bases and J by 0 bases, with 14 bases between them. The germline CDR1 and CDR2 sequences are SGHVS and FNYEAQ. The CDR3 extends over 15 amino acids. The CDR3, as DNA: TGTGCCAGCAGCAACCGGGACGGGAGCTCCTACGAGCAGTACTTC. It specifies CASSNRDGSSYEQYF.

This clonotype was detected a few times. The CDR3 DNA reads as TGCGCCAGCAGCTCTACAGGGTTCGGGGCCAACGTCCTGACTTTC. Protein: CASSSTGFGANVLTF. The chain links TRBV5-1 to TRBJ2-6, with D perhaps matching TRBD1 (6 bases). The CDR3 covers 15 residues. The germline V gene has CDR1 SGHRS and CDR2 YFSETQ. The germline V and J ends were trimmed by 3 bases and 4 bases, with 11 bases remaining between them.